The present T cell receptor beta chain was sequenced within a study of blood T cell repertoires in COVID-19. Study summary: Sample material is recorded as cDNA or gDNA derived from T cells, B-cell-depleted T cells, or PBMCs.

Those enrolled in Seattle joined during active infection and were followed longitudinally afterward. CDR1 and CDR2 from the germline V gene are LNHDA and SQIVND (reference sequence). Trimming at V came to 4 bases and at J to 7 bases, leaving 5 bases not matched to a gene. The CDR3 contains 15 residues. Sequenced by immunoSEQ multiplex PCR; TCRdb stores in-frame clones only, minus some. The sample holds 250,000 to 350,000 clones, approximately 91% seen once. The rearrangement uses TRBV19 and TRBJ2-1, with TRBD2 identical over 12 bases. The specimen was peripheral blood. The receptor comes from a woman in her twenties or thirties with COVID-19, enrolled during active disease. The CDR3 sequence is CASSTLAGGPNEQFF. The CDR3 nucleotides are TGTGCCAGTAGTACCCTAGCGGGAGGGCCGAATGAGCAGTTCTTC.